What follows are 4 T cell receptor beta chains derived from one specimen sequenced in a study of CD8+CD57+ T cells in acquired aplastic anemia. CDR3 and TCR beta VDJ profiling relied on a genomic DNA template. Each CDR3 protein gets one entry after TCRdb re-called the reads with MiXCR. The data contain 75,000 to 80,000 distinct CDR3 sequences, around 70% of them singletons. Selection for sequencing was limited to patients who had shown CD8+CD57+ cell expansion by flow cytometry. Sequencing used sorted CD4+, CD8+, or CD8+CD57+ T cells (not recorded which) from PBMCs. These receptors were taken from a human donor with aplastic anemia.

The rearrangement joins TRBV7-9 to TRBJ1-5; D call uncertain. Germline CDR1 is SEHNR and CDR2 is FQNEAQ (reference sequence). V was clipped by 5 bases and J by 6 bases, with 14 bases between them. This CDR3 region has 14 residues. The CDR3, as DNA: TGTGCCAGCAGCCGCTCTAGCATGGGTCAGCCCCAGCATTTT. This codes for CASSRSSMGQPQHF.

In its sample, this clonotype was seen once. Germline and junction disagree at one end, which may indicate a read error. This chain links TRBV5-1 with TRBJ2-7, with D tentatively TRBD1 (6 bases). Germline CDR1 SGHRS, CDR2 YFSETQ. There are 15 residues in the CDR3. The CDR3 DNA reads TGCGCCAGCAGCTTGGAACAGGGCATATCCTACGATCAGTACTTC. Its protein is CASSLEQGISYDQYF.

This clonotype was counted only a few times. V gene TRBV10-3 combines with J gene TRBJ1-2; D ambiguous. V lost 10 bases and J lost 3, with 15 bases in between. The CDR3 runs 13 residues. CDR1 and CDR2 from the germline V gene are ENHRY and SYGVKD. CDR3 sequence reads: CATKLSSDYGYTF. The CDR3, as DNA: TGTGCCACTAAGCTCTCCTCGGACTATGGCTACACCTTC.

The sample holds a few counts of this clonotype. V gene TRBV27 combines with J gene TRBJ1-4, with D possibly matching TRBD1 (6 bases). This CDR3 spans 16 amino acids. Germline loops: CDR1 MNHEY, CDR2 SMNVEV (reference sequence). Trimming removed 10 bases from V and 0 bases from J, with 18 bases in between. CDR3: CATLFGQGTTNEKLFF. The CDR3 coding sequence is TGTGCCACACTCTTCGGGCAGGGGACAACTAATGAAAAACTGTTTTTT.